The 25 T cell receptor beta chains given below trace back to one sample, sequenced in a study of blood T cell repertoires in COVID-19 (dated by TCRdb to between 2020 and 2021). The receptor library was made with the immunoSEQ multiplex PCR assay. In its TCRdb copy, this immuneACCESS table keeps in-frame sequences only and misses some clones. Where compared with another copy, unresolved V genes explain less than half of these, and the others have no known cause. This sample gives tens of thousands of clones in total; over 60% of them show up just once. 28% of the sample is in the top ten clones. Sequencing was carried out using peripheral blood. These receptors were collected from a woman in her 70s with acute or convalescent COVID-19.

The J gene is TRBJ1-5, the V gene TRBV2; 9 bases fit TRBD1. Germline values: CDR1 SNHLY, CDR2 FYNNEI. The CDR3 has 17 amino acids. V shed 6 bases and J 0 bases; nucleotides not matched to a gene: 9. In DNA form, the CDR3 reads TGTGCCAGCAGCCCAGGGACAGGGTTAGATAGCAATCAGCCCCAGCATTTT. As protein: CASSPGTGLDSNQPQHF.

The chain employs TRBV2 and TRBJ1-5, with unresolved D. The CDR3 sequence is 13 residues long. CDR1 and CDR2 (germline): SNHLY, FYNNEI. Between the trimmed V and J ends, which lost 7 bases and 2 bases, there was a span of 9 bases. The CDR3, as DNA: TGTGCCAGCACAGAGGGAGGCAATCAGCCCCAGCATTTT. Protein product: CASTEGGNQPQHF.

V gene TRBV9 combines with J gene TRBJ2-1; a possible D gene is TRBD2 (6 bases). CDR1 and CDR2 from the germline V gene are SGDLS and YYNGEE. This CDR3 is built from 14 residues. V lost 4 bases and J 7 bases, leaving 15 bases between the germline ends. The CDR3 DNA is TGTGCCAGCAGCTCCCGGGACTTGATGAATGAGCAGTTCTTC. It is translated as CASSSRDLMNEQFF.

V and J are TRBV7-2 and TRBJ2-1; D perhaps matches TRBD2 (6 bases). The CDR3 contains 15 residues. Deletions cut 3 bases from V and 0 bases from J, with 9 bases between. From germline, CDR1 is SGHTA and CDR2 FQGNSA. The CDR3 nucleotides are TGTGCCAGCAGCTTTAGCGGCACCTCCTACAATGAGCAGTTCTTC. This encodes CASSFSGTSYNEQFF. Filled out from reference TRBV7-2 and TRBJ2-1, the complete variable domain reads GAGVSQSPSNKVTEKGKDVELRCDPISGHTALYWYRQSLGQGLEFLIYFQGNSAPDKSGLPSDRFSAERTGGSVSTLTIQRTQQEDSAVYLCASSFSGTSYNEQFFGPGTRLTVL.

V and J are TRBV7-2 and TRBJ1-2, with D possibly being TRBD1 (6 bases). Germline loops: CDR1 SGHTA, CDR2 FQGNSA. V lost 5 bases, J lost 4 bases, and 14 bases lay in between. The CDR3 extends over 14 amino acids. This chain's CDR3 is CASSTSGAVYGYTF. The CDR3 DNA is TGTGCCAGCAGCACCTCAGGGGCTGTCTATGGCTACACCTTC.

In DNA form, the CDR3 reads TGTGCCAGCAGCCGATCCGGGACTAGCGGCCCAGGGATTGAGACCCAGTACTTC. Protein product: CASSRSGTSGPGIETQYF. The J gene is TRBJ2-5, the V gene TRBV7-9, with 11 bases aligning to TRBD2. CDR1 is SEHNR, CDR2 FQNEAQ, per germline (reference sequence). This CDR3 is built from 18 residues. With V trimmed by 5 bases and J by 5 bases, 16 bases remained unmatched.

The chain uses TRBV29-1 and TRBJ1-3, with D unclear. With 4 bases removed from V and 0 bases from J, the gap between germline ends came to 7 bases. The CDR3 runs 13 residues. CDR1 is SQVTM, CDR2 ANQGSEA, per germline. The CDR3: CSVVAISGNTIYF. The CDR3 DNA is TGCAGCGTTGTTGCGATCTCTGGAAACACCATATATTTT. The whole variable domain, remainder taken from reference TRBV29-1 and TRBJ1-3, is SAVISQKPSRDICQRGTSLTIQCQVDSQVTMMFWYRQQPGQSLTLIATANQGSEATYESGFVIDKFPISRPNLTFSTLTVSNMSPEDSSIYLCSVVAISGNTIYFGEGSWLTVV.

This chain joins TRBV7-9 and TRBJ1-1; 10 bases align to TRBD1. V shed 5 bases and J 5 bases; nucleotides not matched to a gene: 2. Germline-derived CDR1 and CDR2 are SEHNR and FQNEAQ (reference sequence). The CDR3 loop spans 13 amino acids. The CDR3 loop is CASSVGQGTEAFF. The CDR3, as DNA: TGTGCCAGCAGCGTGGGACAGGGGACTGAAGCTTTCTTT.

The rearrangement links TRBV3-1 (or the pseudogene TRBV3-2) to TRBJ2-5, with 7 bases aligning to TRBD1. CDR3 length: 12 amino acids. Germline V CDR1 and CDR2: LGHDT, YNNKEL (reference sequence). Trimming removed 10 bases from V and 2 bases from J; junction bases left unmatched: 4. CDR3 region: CATRDRQETQYF. The DNA of the CDR3 is TGTGCCACCCGGGACAGACAAGAGACCCAGTACTTC.

This clone was counted only a few times. The chain is built from TRBV7-3 and TRBJ2-7, with no clear D. Trimming removed 4 bases at V and 6 bases at J, with 7 bases between. This CDR3 region has 11 residues. CDR1 is SGHTA, CDR2 FQGTGA, per germline. For the CDR3, the DNA is TGTGCCAGCAGCTCGGGTGGCGAGCAGTACTTC. It translates to CASSSGGEQYF.

This clone showed up just once. The chain couples TRBV28 to TRBJ1-4; perhaps TRBD1 as D (5 bases). Trimming shortened V by 5 bases and J by 8 bases, and 15 bases separated the two germline ends. The CDR3 totals 14 residues. The germline gives CDR1 MDHEN, CDR2 SYDVKM. The CDR3 reads CASSLWQGSEKLFF. CDR3 nucleotide sequence: TGTGCCAGCAGTCTCTGGCAGGGTAGCGAAAAACTGTTTTTT.

As DNA, the CDR3 is TGTGCCAGCAGCTATACCGGGACAGGGGGCAACAAGCCCCAGCATTTT. Translated, it gives CASSYTGTGGNKPQHF. The V call is TRBV28, the J call TRBJ1-5; TRBD1 aligns across 12 bases. The CDR3 covers 16 residues. With V trimmed by 6 bases and J by 8 bases, 11 bases remained unmatched. The germline gives CDR1 MDHEN, CDR2 SYDVKM. The full variable domain, in which reference TRBV28 and TRBJ1-5 provide the parts outside the CDR3, is DVKVTQSSRYLVKRTGEKVFLECVQDMDHENMFWYRQDPGLGLRLIYFSYDVKMKEKGDIPEGYSVSREKKERFSLILESASTNQTSMYLCASSYTGTGGNKPQHFGDGTRLSIL.

CDR3 coding DNA: TGTGCCAGCAGTGAAAGGGGCATAGTCAATCAGCCCCAGCATTTT. Amino acid sequence: CASSERGIVNQPQHF. V usage is TRBV2 and J usage is TRBJ1-5; weak D call: TRBD1 (5 bases). The CDR3 loop spans 15 amino acids. The V end lost 2 bases, the J end lost 3 bases, and 11 bases lay between the germline ends. Germline lookup yields CDR1 SNHLY and CDR2 FYNNEI.

The genes are TRBV18 and TRBJ2-1; D call uncertain. Trimming took 0 bases from V and 7 from J, leaving 7 bases between them. The CDR3 extends over 13 amino acids. The germline gives CDR1 KGHSH, CDR2 LQKENI. CDR3 coding DNA: TGTGCCAGCTCACCACCGTCGCTAAATGAGCAGTTCTTC. This encodes CASSPPSLNEQFF.

V gene TRBV6-4 combines with J gene TRBJ2-6; 8 bases fit TRBD2. CDR1 is MRHNA, CDR2 SNTAGT, per germline. The V and J ends lost 4 bases and 4 bases, in that order; junction bases with no gene match: 6. The length of the CDR3 is 16 residues. CDR3 sequence: CASSASGGSGANVLTF. CDR3 nucleotides: TGTGCCAGCAGTGCCAGCGGGGGTTCGGGGGCCAACGTCCTGACTTTC.

V usage is TRBV19 and J usage is TRBJ1-2; 7 bases fit TRBD1. V dropped 1 base and J dropped 3; count of bases not matched to a gene: 8. This CDR3 has 16 residues. Germline CDR1 reads LNHDA; CDR2 reads SQIVND (reference sequence). DNA for the CDR3: TGTGCCAGTAGTATAGCCGGGACAGCCGCCTACTATGGCTACACCTTC. Protein product: CASSIAGTAAYYGYTF.

The chain couples TRBV15 to TRBJ2-3; 10 bases align to TRBD2. The V segment lost 5 bases and the J segment 2 bases; nucleotides outside the gene matches: 4. CDR1 and CDR2 from the germline V gene are LNHNV and YYDKDF (reference sequence). The CDR3 is 15 residues long. The CDR3: CATSSTSGATDTQYF. The DNA for the CDR3 is TGTGCCACCAGCTCAACTAGCGGGGCCACAGATACGCAGTATTTT.

About this clone: Other DNA sequences in the same sample also yield this CDR3. The gene calls are TRBV7-2 and TRBJ2-7, with TRBD2 identical over 7 bases. Germline CDR1 SGHTA, CDR2 FQGNSA. The junction had 0 bases not matched to a gene; V was cut back by 1 base and J by 0 bases. This CDR3 spans 14 amino acids. The CDR3 DNA reads TGTGCCAGCAGCTTAGGACTAGCCTCCTACGAGCAGTACTTC. Its translation is CASSLGLASYEQYF.

The rearrangement uses TRBV30 and TRBJ2-7; D uncertain. The CDR3 sequence is 14 residues long. The V and J ends lost 3 bases and 1 base respectively, with 13 bases between them. Germline assignment: CDR1 GTSNPN and CDR2 SVGIG (reference sequence). The CDR3 reads CAWRKDTVSYEQYF. CDR3 coding DNA: TGTGCCTGGAGGAAAGATACAGTGTCCTACGAGCAGTACTTC.

This clone was seen ten or more times. This rearrangement joins TRBV2 to TRBJ1-6; a weak D match, TRBD1 (6 bases). The germline CDR1 and CDR2 sequences are SNHLY and FYNNEI. This CDR3 contains 16 residues. V shed 3 bases and J shed 0 bases, with 9 bases lying between them. Written as DNA, the CDR3 is TGTGCCAGCAGTGAGCAGGGGAGCTCCTATAATTCACCCCTCCACTTT. Amino acid sequence: CASSEQGSSYNSPLHF.

The gene calls are TRBV30 and TRBJ1-4; D is unresolved. Trimming pared 3 bases from V and 8 bases from J, leaving 7 bases between. The germline V gene has CDR1 GTSNPN and CDR2 SVGIG (reference sequence). CDR3 length equals 11 residues. This CDR3 reads CAWREGEKLFF. CDR3 coding DNA: TGTGCCTGGAGGGAGGGCGAAAAACTGTTTTTT.

The sample holds one count of this clone. The chain employs TRBV7-9 and TRBJ2-3; possibly TRBD2 for D (5 bases). The CDR3 sequence is 15 residues long. Germline lookup yields CDR1 SEHNR and CDR2 FQNEAQ (reference sequence). Trimming removed 1 base at V and 4 bases at J, with 12 bases between. This CDR3 is CASSLDLAWADTQYF. In DNA form, the CDR3 reads TGTGCCAGCAGCTTAGACCTAGCCTGGGCAGATACGCAGTATTTT.

V usage is TRBV27 and J usage is TRBJ1-2; D might be TRBD1 (6 bases). Germline V gene data show CDR1 as MNHEY and CDR2 as SMNVEV (reference sequence). There are 15 residues in the CDR3. Trimming removed 4 bases at V and 0 bases at J, with 12 bases between. The CDR3 DNA reads as TGTGCCAGCAGTTCCCAGACAGGAACTAACTATGGCTACACCTTC. It codes for CASSSQTGTNYGYTF.

The genes are TRBV11-3 and TRBJ2-3, with a possible D match to TRBD2 (7 bases). CDR1 is SGHNT and CDR2 is YENEEA in the germline V gene. The CDR3 consists of 14 residues. V gave up 1 base and J gave up 9 bases, with 14 bases separating them. CDR3 in amino acids: CASSLGPGGPTQYF. The CDR3 nucleotides are TGTGCCAGCAGCTTAGGACCGGGGGGCCCGACGCAGTATTTT.

V gene TRBV5-1 combines with J gene TRBJ1-1; 7 bases agree with TRBD1. The CDR3 sequence is 13 residues long. The ends lost 1 base at V and 3 bases at J; junction bases unmatched: 0. CDR1 SGHRS and CDR2 YFSETQ come from the germline V gene. CDR3 region: CASSLTGDTEAFF. For the CDR3, the DNA is TGCGCCAGCAGCTTGACAGGGGACACTGAAGCTTTCTTT. The entire variable domain, with the rest obtained from reference TRBV5-1 and TRBJ1-1, is as follows: KAGVTQTPRYLIKTRGQQVTLSCSPISGHRSVSWYQQTPGQGLQFLFEYFSETQRNKGNFPGRFSGRQFSNSRSEMNVSTLELGDSALYLCASSLTGDTEAFFGQGTRLTVV.